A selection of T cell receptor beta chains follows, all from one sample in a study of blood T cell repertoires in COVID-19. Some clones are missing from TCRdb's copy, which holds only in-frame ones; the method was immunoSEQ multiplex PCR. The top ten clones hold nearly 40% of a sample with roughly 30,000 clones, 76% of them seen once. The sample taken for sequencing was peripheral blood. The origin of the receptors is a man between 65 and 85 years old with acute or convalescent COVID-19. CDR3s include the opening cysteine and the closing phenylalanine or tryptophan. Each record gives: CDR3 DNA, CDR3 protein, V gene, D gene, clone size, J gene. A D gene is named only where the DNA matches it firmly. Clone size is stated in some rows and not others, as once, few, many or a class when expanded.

TGTGCCAGTAGATCACAGGGGGCAGGGACCGGGGAGCTGTTTTTT	CASRSQGAGTGELFF	TRBV19	TRBD1	many	TRBJ2-2
TGTGCCAGCAGCAACTTCGCAGGGCCCCCGAAGCCCCAGCATTTT	CASSNFAGPPKPQHF	TRBV5-8	NA	NA	TRBJ1-5
TGTGCCAGTTCTCGGACAGGGTATGGCTACACCTTC	CASSRTGYGYTF	TRBV7-9	TRBD1	NA	TRBJ1-2
TGTGCCAGCAGCCAAGGAGCAGGGGGGAAGGCTGAAGCTTTCTTT	CASSQGAGGKAEAFF	TRBV3-1/TRBV3-2	TRBD1	NA	TRBJ1-1
TGTGCCAGCAGCCCATGGCCGACAGGGAACACCGGGGAGCTGTTTTTT	CASSPWPTGNTGELFF	TRBV5-4	NA	medium-sized	TRBJ2-2
TGTGCCAGCAGCCAAGCAGGAGAGACCCAGTACTTC	CASSQAGETQYF	TRBV3-1/TRBV3-2	NA	NA	TRBJ2-5
TGTGCCAGCAGTGAAGCGCAGGGGTGGTCTAATGAAAAACTGTTTTTT	CASSEAQGWSNEKLFF	TRBV6-1	NA	NA	TRBJ1-4
TGTGCCAGCAGCTTCGGGGGGAGTGGAAACACCATATATTTT	CASSFGGSGNTIYF	TRBV7-6	NA	NA	TRBJ1-3
TGTGCCAGCAGACCGGGAGACGGTGGGGTTGCTTTCTTT	CASRPGDGGVAFF	TRBV28	NA	NA	TRBJ1-1
TGTGCCAGGCGGCGGGGGACCGGCTACACCTTC	CARRRGTGYTF	TRBV5-3	NA	NA	TRBJ1-2